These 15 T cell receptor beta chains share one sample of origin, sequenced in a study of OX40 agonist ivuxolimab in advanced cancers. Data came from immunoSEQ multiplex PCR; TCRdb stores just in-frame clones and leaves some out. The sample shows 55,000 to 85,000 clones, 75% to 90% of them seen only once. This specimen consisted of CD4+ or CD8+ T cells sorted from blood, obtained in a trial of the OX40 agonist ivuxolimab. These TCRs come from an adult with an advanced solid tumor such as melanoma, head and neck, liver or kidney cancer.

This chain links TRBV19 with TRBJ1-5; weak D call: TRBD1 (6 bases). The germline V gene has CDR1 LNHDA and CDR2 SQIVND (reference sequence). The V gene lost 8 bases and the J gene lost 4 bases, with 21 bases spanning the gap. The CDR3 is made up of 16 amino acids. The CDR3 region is CASFPFSGGANQPQHF. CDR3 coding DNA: TGTGCCAGTTTTCCTTTCTCGGGGGGGGCGAATCAGCCCCAGCATTTT.

The CDR3 sequence: CASSSLGEQYF. The CDR3 DNA reads TGTGCCAGCAGTTCCCTTGGCGAGCAGTACTTC. The chain has TRBV27 and TRBJ2-7; no firm D call. This CDR3 region has 11 residues. Germline assignment: CDR1 MNHEY and CDR2 SMNVEV (reference sequence). V shed 4 bases and J shed 6 bases, with 7 bases lying between them.

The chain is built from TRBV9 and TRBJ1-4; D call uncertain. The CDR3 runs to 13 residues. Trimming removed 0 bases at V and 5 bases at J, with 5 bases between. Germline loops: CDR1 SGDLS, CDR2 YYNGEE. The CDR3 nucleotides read TGTGCCAGCAGCGTAGAGACAAATGAAAAACTGTTTTTT. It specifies CASSVETNEKLFF.

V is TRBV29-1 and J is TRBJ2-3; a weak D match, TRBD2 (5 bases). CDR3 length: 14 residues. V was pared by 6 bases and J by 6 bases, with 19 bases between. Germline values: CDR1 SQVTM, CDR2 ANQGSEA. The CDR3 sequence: CSVERGRVGDTQYF. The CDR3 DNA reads TGCAGCGTGGAACGGGGTAGGGTAGGGGATACGCAGTATTTT.

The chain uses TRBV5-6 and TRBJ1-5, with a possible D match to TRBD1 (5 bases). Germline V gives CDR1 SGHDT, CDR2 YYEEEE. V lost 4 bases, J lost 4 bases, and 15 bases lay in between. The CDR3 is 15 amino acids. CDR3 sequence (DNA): TGTGCCAGCAGCCCGGGGCCGGGCCAAAATCAGCCCCAGCATTTT. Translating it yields CASSPGPGQNQPQHF.

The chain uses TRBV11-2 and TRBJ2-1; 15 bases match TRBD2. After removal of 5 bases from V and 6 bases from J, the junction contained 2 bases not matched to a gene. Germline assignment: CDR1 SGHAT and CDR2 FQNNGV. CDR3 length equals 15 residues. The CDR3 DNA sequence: TGTGCCAGCAGCCGGACTAGCGGGGGGGGCAATGAGCAGTTCTTC. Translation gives CASSRTSGGGNEQFF.

The CDR3 spells CASSQQGVAGSSTDTQYF. The CDR3 DNA follows: TGCGCCAGCAGCCAACAAGGAGTAGCGGGGAGTAGCACAGATACGCAGTATTTT. The rearrangement links TRBV4-3 to TRBJ2-3; the match to TRBD2 covers 8 bases. V lost 2 bases to trimming and J lost 0 bases; unmatched junction nucleotides: 10. The CDR3 has 18 amino acids. Germline-derived CDR1 and CDR2 are LGHNA and YSLEER.

The CDR3 nucleotides read TGTGCCAGCAGCGCGACAGCGGGGGGCTACAATGAGCAGTTCTTC. It encodes CASSATAGGYNEQFF. The chain recombines TRBV5-4 with TRBJ2-1; TRBD2 aligns across 9 bases. The CDR3 runs 15 residues. V gave up 4 bases and J gave up 3 bases; unmatched junction bases: 5. The V gene's germline CDR1 is SGHNT and CDR2 YYREEE (reference sequence). Full variable domain (remainder filled in from reference TRBV5-4 and TRBJ2-1): ETGVTQSPTHLIKTRGQQVTLRCSSQSGHNTVSWYQQALGQGPQFIFQYYREEENGRGNFPPRFSGLQFPNYSSELNVNALELDDSALYLCASSATAGGYNEQFFGPGTRLTVL.

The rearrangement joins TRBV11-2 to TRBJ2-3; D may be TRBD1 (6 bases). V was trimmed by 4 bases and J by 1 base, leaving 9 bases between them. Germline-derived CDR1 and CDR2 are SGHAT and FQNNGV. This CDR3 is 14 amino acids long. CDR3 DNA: TGTGCCAGCAGCTCCCGACAGGGCACAGATACGCAGTATTTT. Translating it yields CASSSRQGTDTQYF.

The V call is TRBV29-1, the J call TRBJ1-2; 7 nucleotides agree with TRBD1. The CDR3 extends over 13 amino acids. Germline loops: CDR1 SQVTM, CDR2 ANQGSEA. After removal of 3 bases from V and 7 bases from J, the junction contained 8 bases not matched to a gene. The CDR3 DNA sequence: TGCAGCGTTGATGAGGGGGCGCGAATTGGCTACACCTTC. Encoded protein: CSVDEGARIGYTF.

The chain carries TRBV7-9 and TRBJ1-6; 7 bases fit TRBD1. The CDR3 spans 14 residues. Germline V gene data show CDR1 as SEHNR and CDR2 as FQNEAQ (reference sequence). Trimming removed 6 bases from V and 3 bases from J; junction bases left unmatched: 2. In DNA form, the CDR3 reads TGTGCCAGCAGGACAGGGAACTATAATTCACCCCTCCACTTT. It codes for CASRTGNYNSPLHF.

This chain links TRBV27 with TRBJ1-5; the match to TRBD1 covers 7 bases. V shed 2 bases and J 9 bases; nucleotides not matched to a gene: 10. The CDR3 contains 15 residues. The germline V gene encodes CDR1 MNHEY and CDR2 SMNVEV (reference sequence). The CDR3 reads CASSLVTGLGGPQHF. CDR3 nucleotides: TGTGCCAGCAGTTTAGTGACAGGGTTGGGAGGGCCCCAGCATTTT.

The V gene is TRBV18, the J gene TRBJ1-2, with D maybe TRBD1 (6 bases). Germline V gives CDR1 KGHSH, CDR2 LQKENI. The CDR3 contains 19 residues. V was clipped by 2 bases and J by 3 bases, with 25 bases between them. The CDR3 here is CASSPTHPRSGGAYYGYTF. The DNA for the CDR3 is TGTGCCAGCTCACCAACACATCCCCGTTCGGGGGGCGCGTACTATGGCTACACCTTC.

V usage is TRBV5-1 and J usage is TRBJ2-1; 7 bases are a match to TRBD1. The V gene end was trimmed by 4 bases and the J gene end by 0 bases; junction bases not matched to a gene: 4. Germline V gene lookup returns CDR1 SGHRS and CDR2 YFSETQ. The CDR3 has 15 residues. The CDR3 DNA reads TGCGCCAGCAGCCAAAGACAGGGCTCCTACAATGAGCAGTTCTTC. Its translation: CASSQRQGSYNEQFF.

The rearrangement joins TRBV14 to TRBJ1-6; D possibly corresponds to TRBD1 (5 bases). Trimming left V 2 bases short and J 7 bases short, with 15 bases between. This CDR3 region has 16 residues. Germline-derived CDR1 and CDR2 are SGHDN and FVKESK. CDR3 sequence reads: CASSQQTGVVNSPLHF. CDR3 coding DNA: TGTGCCAGCAGCCAACAAACAGGAGTTGTGAATTCACCCCTCCACTTT.